These T cell receptor beta chains were read from a single sample in a study of regulatory T cells in long-lasting Graves disease. TCRdb analysed the multiplex PCR reads with MiXCR anew, one entry per CDR3 protein. The sample lists about 300,000 distinct CDR3 sequences, roughly 21% occurring once. The material was peripheral blood mononuclear cells (PBMCs), obtained when the disease was refractory, from a patient treated with antithyroid drugs. Receptors originate from a female donor with Graves disease. The CDR3 runs from the conserved cysteine through the conserved F or W. Fields, in order: V gene, J gene, clone size, D gene, CDR3 protein, CDR3 DNA. The D gene is left open where the match is weak. Part of the rows lack a size; the others show once, few, many or a class for expanded clones.

V gene: TRBV14; J gene: TRBJ2-7; clone size: few; D gene: TRBD2; CDR3 protein: CASSRGLDFYEQYF; CDR3 DNA: TGTGCCAGCAGCCGCGGACTAGATTTCTACGAGCAGTACTTC
V gene: TRBV10-3; J gene: TRBJ2-7; clone size: -; D gene: -; CDR3 protein: CAISEGSPVSYEQYF; CDR3 DNA: TGTGCCATCAGTGAAGGGTCTCCGGTATCCTACGAGCAGTACTTC
V gene: TRBV7-2; J gene: TRBJ1-1; clone size: few; D gene: -; CDR3 protein: CASSADLGREAFF; CDR3 DNA: TGTGCCAGCAGCGCCGACCTAGGCCGCGAGGCTTTCTTT
V gene: TRBV2; J gene: TRBJ1-2; clone size: many; D gene: -; CDR3 protein: CASSEGRLNYGYTF; CDR3 DNA: TGTGCCAGCAGTGAGGGAAGACTTAACTATGGCTACACCTTC
V gene: TRBV6-1; J gene: TRBJ1-2; clone size: few; D gene: TRBD1; CDR3 protein: CASNVDRGQGYTF; CDR3 DNA: TGTGCCAGCAATGTGGACAGGGGACAAGGCTACACCTTC
V gene: TRBV30; J gene: TRBJ1-2; clone size: -; D gene: -; CDR3 protein: CAWSYLGDYGYTF; CDR3 DNA: TGTGCCTGGAGCTACCTCGGGGACTATGGCTACACCTTC
V gene: TRBV7-9; J gene: TRBJ2-7; clone size: -; D gene: -; CDR3 protein: CASSFPGPSSEQYF; CDR3 DNA: TGTGCCAGCAGCTTCCCGGGACCTAGCTCGGAGCAGTACTTC
V gene: TRBV10-3; J gene: TRBJ1-1; clone size: few; D gene: -; CDR3 protein: CAIRRRVGDTEAFF; CDR3 DNA: TGTGCCATCCGTCGCAGGGTTGGGGACACTGAAGCTTTCTTT
V gene: TRBV30; J gene: TRBJ1-1; clone size: -; D gene: -; CDR3 protein: CAWSWDGVAEAFF; CDR3 DNA: TGTGCCTGGAGTTGGGACGGGGTGGCTGAAGCTTTCTTT
V gene: TRBV28; J gene: TRBJ2-7; clone size: many; D gene: -; CDR3 protein: CASSLFRTYEQYF; CDR3 DNA: TGTGCCAGCAGTTTATTTAGGACCTACGAGCAGTACTTC
V gene: TRBV4-3; J gene: TRBJ2-7; clone size: -; D gene: -; CDR3 protein: CASSKEPGPGYEQYF; CDR3 DNA: TGCGCCAGCAGCAAAGAGCCGGGTCCAGGCTACGAGCAGTACTTC
V gene: TRBV2; J gene: TRBJ2-1; clone size: -; D gene: -; CDR3 protein: CASSELREFQFF; CDR3 DNA: TGTGCCAGCAGTGAACTACGGGAGTTTCAATTCTTC
V gene: TRBV28; J gene: TRBJ2-2; clone size: many; D gene: -; CDR3 protein: CASSSLGWGRNTGELFF; CDR3 DNA: TGTGCCAGCAGCTCTCTTGGGTGGGGGCGGAACACCGGGGAGCTGTTTTTT
V gene: TRBV5-1; J gene: TRBJ2-7; clone size: -; D gene: TRBD1; CDR3 protein: CASSPTGGNEQYF; CDR3 DNA: TGCGCCAGCAGCCCAACAGGGGGCAACGAGCAGTACTTC
V gene: TRBV9; J gene: TRBJ2-4; clone size: -; D gene: -; CDR3 protein: CASSVEGSLAKNIQYF; CDR3 DNA: TGTGCCAGCAGCGTAGAGGGTAGTTTAGCCAAAAACATTCAGTACTTC
V gene: TRBV20-1; J gene: TRBJ2-7; clone size: -; D gene: TRBD2; CDR3 protein: CSARAGWREGVYEQYF; CDR3 DNA: TGCAGTGCTAGGGCCGGGTGGCGGGAGGGGGTCTACGAGCAGTACTTC
V gene: TRBV18; J gene: TRBJ1-1; clone size: -; D gene: -; CDR3 protein: CASSPRDRIFEVSEAFF; CDR3 DNA: TGTGCCAGCTCACCCCGCGACAGGATCTTTGAAGTCAGTGAAGCTTTCTTT
V gene: TRBV20-1; J gene: TRBJ2-7; clone size: many; D gene: TRBD2; CDR3 protein: CSARRRLAGSGEQYF; CDR3 DNA: TGCAGTGCTCGTAGAAGGCTAGCGGGATCGGGGGAGCAGTACTTC
V gene: TRBV2; J gene: TRBJ1-5; clone size: many; D gene: -; CDR3 protein: CASTGSSNQPQHF; CDR3 DNA: TGTGCCAGCACTGGTAGCAGCAATCAGCCCCAGCATTTT
V gene: TRBV20-1; J gene: TRBJ1-4; clone size: many; D gene: -; CDR3 protein: CSARVGAANEKLFF; CDR3 DNA: TGCAGTGCTAGAGTGGGGGCAGCTAATGAAAAACTGTTTTTT
V gene: TRBV7-2; J gene: TRBJ2-7; clone size: -; D gene: TRBD2; CDR3 protein: CASSRRLAGGREQYF; CDR3 DNA: TGTGCCAGCAGCCGAAGACTAGCGGGAGGGCGTGAGCAGTACTTC
V gene: TRBV28; J gene: TRBJ2-7; clone size: many; D gene: TRBD1; CDR3 protein: CASSLAQGVPEQYF; CDR3 DNA: TGTGCCAGCAGTTTAGCGCAGGGGGTCCCCGAGCAGTACTTC
V gene: TRBV19; J gene: TRBJ2-7; clone size: -; D gene: TRBD2; CDR3 protein: CASSMATSGRGEQYF; CDR3 DNA: TGTGCCAGTAGTATGGCGACTAGCGGGAGGGGCGAGCAGTACTTC
V gene: TRBV5-6; J gene: TRBJ2-4; clone size: few; D gene: -; CDR3 protein: CASSPPRSIAKNIQYF; CDR3 DNA: TGTGCCAGCAGTCCCCCTCGGAGCATAGCCAAAAACATTCAGTACTTC
V gene: TRBV28; J gene: TRBJ1-2; clone size: many; D gene: -; CDR3 protein: CASSFLGAGQRNLYGYTF; CDR3 DNA: TGTGCCAGCAGTTTCCTAGGCGCAGGGCAGCGAAACTTATATGGCTACACCTTC
V gene: TRBV6-1; J gene: TRBJ2-5; clone size: many; D gene: -; CDR3 protein: CASRHLARETQYF; CDR3 DNA: TGTGCCAGCAGACACCTAGCCCGAGAGACCCAGTACTTC
V gene: TRBV9; J gene: TRBJ2-7; clone size: -; D gene: -; CDR3 protein: CASSLAGSLREQYF; CDR3 DNA: TGCGCCAGCAGCTTGGCGGGATCTCTCCGCGAGCAGTACTTC
V gene: TRBV6-5; J gene: TRBJ2-7; clone size: -; D gene: TRBD1; CDR3 protein: CASSYWTGRSYEQYF; CDR3 DNA: TGTGCCAGCAGTTACTGGACAGGGCGGTCCTACGAGCAGTACTTC
V gene: TRBV6-2/TRBV6-3; J gene: TRBJ2-3; clone size: -; D gene: -; CDR3 protein: CASSPRGGRNTQYF; CDR3 DNA: TGTGCCAGCAGTCCGAGAGGAGGGAGAAATACGCAGTATTTT
V gene: TRBV10-2; J gene: TRBJ2-2; clone size: few; D gene: -; CDR3 protein: CASSDGNTGELFF; CDR3 DNA: TGCGCCAGCAGTGACGGGAACACCGGGGAGCTGTTTTTT
V gene: TRBV5-6; J gene: TRBJ1-4; clone size: once; D gene: TRBD1; CDR3 protein: CASSLLEGQLNEKLFF; CDR3 DNA: TGTGCCAGCAGCTTGTTGGAGGGACAGCTTAATGAAAAACTGTTTTTT
V gene: TRBV6-2/TRBV6-3; J gene: TRBJ2-5; clone size: -; D gene: TRBD1; CDR3 protein: CASSEGTGQETRYF; CDR3 DNA: TGTGCCAGCAGTGAAGGGACAGGGCAAGAGACCCGGTACTTC
V gene: TRBV9; J gene: TRBJ2-5; clone size: few; D gene: -; CDR3 protein: CASSEGGQTQETQYF; CDR3 DNA: TGTGCCAGCAGCGAGGGGGGACAGACCCAAGAGACCCAGTACTTC
V gene: TRBV2; J gene: TRBJ2-4; clone size: many; D gene: -; CDR3 protein: CASSEGSWENIQYF; CDR3 DNA: TGTGCCAGCAGTGAGGGCAGTTGGGAAAACATTCAGTACTTC
V gene: TRBV10-3; J gene: TRBJ1-1; clone size: -; D gene: TRBD1; CDR3 protein: CAIGDRENTEAFF; CDR3 DNA: TGTGCCATCGGCGACAGGGAGAACACTGAAGCTTTCTTT